This TCR beta chain was captured in a study of brain T cells in children with intractable seizures. Whole-study findings and limits: Clones missing pre-surgery may reflect undersampling of that blood sample.

The ends lost 4 bases at V and 5 bases at J; junction bases unmatched: 7. CDR1 and CDR2 from the germline V gene are MGHDK and SYGVNS. This CDR3 is 14 amino acids long. As regards this clone: The target antigen is unknown.

Time point defined: blood from clinic visit 5 months post-surgery; TSC patient then seizure free. Before surgery, patients took at least one anti-epileptic drug. Here immunoSEQ multiplex PCR was the method, and the copy in TCRdb shows in-frame clones only, minus some. The table shows about 340,000 clones, with about 93% occurring only once. This sequence joins TRBV25-1 and TRBJ1-1; 7 bases fit TRBD1. The sequences come from peripheral blood, collected less than 6 months after surgery. The receptor comes from a boy in the first two years of life with tuberous sclerosis and intractable seizures. Here the CDR3 DNA reads TGTGCCAGCAGTGGTCGGACAGGCGGGACTGAAGCTTTCTTT. It codes for CASSGRTGGTEAFF.